The 8 T cell receptor beta chains below come from one sample, sequenced in a study of cytomegalovirus exposure and HLA in healthy donors. The PCR was carried out with 60 Vbeta primers and 13 Jbeta primers. The repertoire was sequenced with immunoSEQ multiplex PCR; TCRdb's copy has only in-frame clones and lacks some. The sample shows some 150,000 clones, about 80% of them seen only once. What was sequenced was PBMCs. The receptors derive from a man aged 40-50 years in good health and CMV-seropositive.

This clone was counted between two and nine times. The chain employs TRBV4-2 and TRBJ2-5; TRBD1 aligns across 7 bases. From germline, CDR1 is LGHNA and CDR2 YNFKEQ. The V and J ends lost 1 base and 9 bases, in that order; junction bases with no gene match: 8. CDR3 length equals 14 residues. CDR3 nucleotide sequence: TGTGCCAGCAGCCAAGGAGACAGGGCAGCCTCCCAGTACTTC. Amino acid sequence: CASSQGDRAASQYF.

The chain joins TRBV5-1 to TRBJ2-1; 9 bases fit TRBD1. Germline-derived CDR1 and CDR2 are SGHRS and YFSETQ. This CDR3 has 15 residues. The ends lost 4 bases at V and 5 bases at J; junction bases unmatched: 7. The CDR3 coding sequence is TGCGCCAGCAGCCACGGGACAGGGTGGGACAATGAGCAGTTCTTC. The encoded protein is CASSHGTGWDNEQFF.

On this clone: The identical CDR3 is also encoded by other nucleotide sequences in the sample. Here the CDR3 DNA reads TGTGCCAGCAGTTACTCGGGCGGGCTAACCTACGAGCAGTACTTC. Amino acid sequence: CASSYSGGLTYEQYF. The chain uses TRBV6-5 and TRBJ2-7; D perhaps matches TRBD2 (5 bases). Trimming took 0 bases from V and 2 from J, leaving 11 bases between them. The CDR3 runs to 15 residues. CDR1 MNHEY and CDR2 SVGAGI come from the germline V gene.

The rearrangement links TRBV30 to TRBJ2-5; a possible D gene is TRBD1 (5 bases). Germline V lookup: CDR1 GTSNPN, CDR2 SVGIG (reference sequence). Trimming removed 6 bases from V and 3 bases from J, with 14 bases in between. CDR3 size: 13 residues. Here the CDR3 reads CACTGPEKETQYF. CDR3 bases: TGTGCCTGTACAGGTCCCGAAAAAGAGACCCAGTACTTC.

The chain joins TRBV4-1 to TRBJ2-1; TRBD2 agrees at 11 bases. V lost 1 base, J lost 2 bases, and 1 base stayed unmatched. The CDR3 runs to 16 residues. CDR1 and CDR2 from the germline V gene are MGHRA and YSYEKL. The CDR3 DNA reads TGCGCCAGCAGCCAAGGGACTAGCGGGCCCTACAATGAGCAGTTCTTC. It encodes CASSQGTSGPYNEQFF.

The genes are TRBV9 and TRBJ2-1, with 9 bases fitting TRBD2. The germline V gene encodes CDR1 SGDLS and CDR2 YYNGEE. This CDR3 has 18 residues. V was pared by 7 bases and J by 0 bases, with 14 bases of the junction left unmatched. CDR3 sequence: CASAGGRSLRSSYNEQFF. Written as DNA, the CDR3 is TGTGCCAGCGCGGGAGGGCGGTCTCTCCGAAGCTCCTACAATGAGCAGTTCTTC.

This chain links TRBV10-3 with TRBJ1-4; 7 positions match TRBD1. After removal of 10 bases from V and 0 bases from J, the junction contained 14 bases not matched to a gene. The CDR3 is 17 amino acids. CDR1 and CDR2 (germline): ENHRY, SYGVKD. As DNA, the CDR3 is TGTGCCACCTCCGAAGGGCAGGGGACAGCAACTAATGAAAAACTGTTTTTT. It translates to CATSEGQGTATNEKLFF.

The chain couples TRBV29-1 to TRBJ2-3; TRBD1 aligns across 8 bases. CDR3 length equals 15 residues. Germline V gene lookup returns CDR1 SQVTM and CDR2 ANQGSEA. The J segment lost 3 bases and the V segment lost 4 bases, leaving 9 bases of the junction unmatched. CDR3 in DNA: TGCAGCGTTGGTTTCCATCGGGACAGGACAGATACGCAGTATTTT. Translating it yields CSVGFHRDRTDTQYF.